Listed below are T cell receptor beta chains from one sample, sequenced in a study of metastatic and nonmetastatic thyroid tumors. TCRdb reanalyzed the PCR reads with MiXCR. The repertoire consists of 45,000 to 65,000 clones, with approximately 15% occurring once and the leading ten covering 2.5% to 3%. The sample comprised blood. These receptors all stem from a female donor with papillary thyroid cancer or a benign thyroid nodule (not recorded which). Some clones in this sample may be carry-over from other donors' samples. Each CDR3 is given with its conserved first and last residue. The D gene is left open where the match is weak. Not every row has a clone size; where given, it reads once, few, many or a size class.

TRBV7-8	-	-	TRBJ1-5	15	TGTGCAAGCAGCTTTGGTCGCGGAAGCAATCAGCCCCAGCATTTT	CASSFGRGSNQPQHF
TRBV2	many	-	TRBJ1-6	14	TGTGCCAGCAGTGTATCACAGGAAAATTCACCCCTCCACTTT	CASSVSQENSPLHF
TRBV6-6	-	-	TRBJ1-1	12	TGTGCCAGCAGTTCCGTAGGAACTGAAGCTTTCTTT	CASSSVGTEAFF
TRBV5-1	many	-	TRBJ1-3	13	TGCGCCAGCAGCTTGGGGTACGGAAACACCATATATTTT	CASSLGYGNTIYF
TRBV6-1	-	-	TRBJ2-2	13	TGTGCCAGCAGTAGATTGAACACCGGGGAGCTGTTTTTT	CASSRLNTGELFF
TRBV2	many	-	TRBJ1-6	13	TGTGCCAGCAGTACCCGGCCCAATTCACCCCTCCACTTT	CASSTRPNSPLHF
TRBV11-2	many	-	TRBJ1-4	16	TGTGCCAGCAGCTTAGGGTGGCAGGGATGGGATGAAAAACTGTTTTTT	CASSLGWQGWDEKLFF
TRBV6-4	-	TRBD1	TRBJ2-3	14	TGTGCCAGCAGTGACGGACAGGGGGCAGATACGCAGTATTTT	CASSDGQGADTQYF
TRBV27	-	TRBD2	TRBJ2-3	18	TGTGCCAGCAGCCAATCACCCAGGGAGGGAGGGATCACAGATACGCAGTATTTT	CASSQSPREGGITDTQYF
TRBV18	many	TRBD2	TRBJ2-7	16	TGTGCCAGCTCACCATCACTAGCGGGAGGGCCTTACGAGCAGTACTTC	CASSPSLAGGPYEQYF
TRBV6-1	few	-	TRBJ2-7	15	TGTGCCAGCAGTGACCGGACATGGTGTTCCTACGAGCAGTACTTC	CASSDRTWCSYEQYF
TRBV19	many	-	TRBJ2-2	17	TGTGCCAGTATCCGGGGCCGGGACACAGCGAACACCGGGGAGCTGTTTTTT	CASIRGRDTANTGELFF
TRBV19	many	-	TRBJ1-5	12	TGTGCCAGTAGTTTCGTCCATCAGCCCCAGCATTTT	CASSFVHQPQHF
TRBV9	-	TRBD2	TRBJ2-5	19	TGTGCCAGCAGCCCGGGACTAGCGGGAGGGGGTAGGGTCCAAGAGGCCCAGTACTTC	CASSPGLAGGGRVQEAQYF
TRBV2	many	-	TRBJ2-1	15	TGTGCCGGCAGTCAGCGACTAGGGGACGTCAGTGAGCAGTTCTTC	CAGSQRLGDVSEQFF
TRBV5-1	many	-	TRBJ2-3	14	TGCGCCAGCAGCTCAACTTCTAGCACAGATACGCAGTATTTT	CASSSTSSTDTQYF
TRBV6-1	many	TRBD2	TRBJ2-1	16	TGTGCCAGCAGTACCCCTAGCGGGAGGAGGTACAATGAGCAGTTCTTC	CASSTPSGRRYNEQFF
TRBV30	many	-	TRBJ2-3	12	TGTGCCGGTGAACTTGGCACAGATACGCAGTATTTT	CAGELGTDTQYF
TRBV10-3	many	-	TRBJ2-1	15	TGTGCCATCAGTGATTTCGGGGCGGGATCCAATGAGCAGTTCTTC	CAISDFGAGSNEQFF
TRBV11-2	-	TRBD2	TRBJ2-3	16	TGTGCCAGCAGCTTTTGGACTAGCAGGATGGGAGATACGCAGTATTTT	CASSFWTSRMGDTQYF
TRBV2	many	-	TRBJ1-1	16	TGTGCCAGCAGTGCGGGAGGGAGGGGCAGGAAGACTGAAGCTTTCTTT	CASSAGGRGRKTEAFF
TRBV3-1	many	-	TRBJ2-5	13	TGTGCCAGCAGCCAAGGGTTCCGAGGGGGCCAGTACTTC	CASSQGFRGGQYF
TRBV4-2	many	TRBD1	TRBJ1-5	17	TGTGCCAGCAGCCGATCCGGACAGGGCGTGAGCAATCAGCCCCAGCATTTT	CASSRSGQGVSNQPQHF
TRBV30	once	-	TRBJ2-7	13	TGTGCCCGGAATCGGCCCCCATGGAACGAGCAGTACTTC	CARNRPPWNEQYF
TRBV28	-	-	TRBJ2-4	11	TGTGCCAGCAGTTACAGTCACATTCAGTACTTC	CASSYSHIQYF
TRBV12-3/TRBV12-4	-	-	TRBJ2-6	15	TGTGCCAGCACCTTTGGGGTGTCTGGGTCCAACGTCCTGACTTTC	CASTFGVSGSNVLTF
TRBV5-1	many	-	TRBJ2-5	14	TGCGCCAGCAGCGCCAGACTAACCCAAGAGACCCAGTACTTC	CASSARLTQETQYF
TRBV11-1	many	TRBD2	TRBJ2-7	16	TGTGCCAGCAGCTTACGGGGACCTAGCGGGAGATACGAGCAGTACTTC	CASSLRGPSGRYEQYF
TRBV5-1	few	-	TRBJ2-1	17	TGCGCCAGCAGCTTGGTCTCACCCTTATGGTGTAACAATGAGCAGTTCTTC	CASSLVSPLWCNNEQFF
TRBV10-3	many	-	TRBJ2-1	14	TGTGCCATCAGTGACCGGGGGGCTCGCAATGAGCAGTTCTTC	CAISDRGARNEQFF
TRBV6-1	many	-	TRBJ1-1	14	TGTGCCAGCGGGCTGACGGGATCCCACACTGAAGCTTTCTTT	CASGLTGSHTEAFF
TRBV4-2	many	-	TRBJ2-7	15	TGTGCCAGCAGCCGGAACCTTAAGAAGGTTTCCGAGCAGTACTTC	CASSRNLKKVSEQYF
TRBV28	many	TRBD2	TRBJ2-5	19	TGTGCCAGCAGTCCCCATTATGGAGCGGGAGGGCCTAGGATGGAGACCCAGTACTTC	CASSPHYGAGGPRMETQYF
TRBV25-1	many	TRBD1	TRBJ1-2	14	TGTGCCAGCAGTCGGACAGGACTTAACTATGGCTACACCTTC	CASSRTGLNYGYTF
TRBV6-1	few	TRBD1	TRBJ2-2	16	TGTGCCAGCAGTGAGTTCGGACAGGGATCCACCGGGGAGCTGTTTTTT	CASSEFGQGSTGELFF
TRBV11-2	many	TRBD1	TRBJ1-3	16	TGTGCCAGCAGCTTAGGAGAGGGGGCGCAAGGAAACACCATATATTTT	CASSLGEGAQGNTIYF
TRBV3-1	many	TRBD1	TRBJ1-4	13	TGTGCCAGCAGCCAAGATAACAGGGGCTCCTTGTTTTTT	CASSQDNRGSLFF
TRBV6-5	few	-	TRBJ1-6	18	TGTGCCAGCAGTTACTCGCGAGTAGGGAGCTCCTATAATTCACCCCTCCACTTT	CASSYSRVGSSYNSPLHF
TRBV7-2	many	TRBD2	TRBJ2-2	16	TGTGCCAGCAGCTTAGTCGCGGGAGGGCCCGCCGGGGAGCTGTTTTTT	CASSLVAGGPAGELFF
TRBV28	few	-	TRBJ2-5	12	TGTGCCAGCGAGGGTACAGGCGATACCCAGTACTTC	CASEGTGDTQYF
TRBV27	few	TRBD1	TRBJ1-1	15	TGTGCCAGCAGTGTTCGACAGGGTAGGAACACTGAAGCTTTCTTT	CASSVRQGRNTEAFF
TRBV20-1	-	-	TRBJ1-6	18	TGCAGTGCTAGAGACCCAGGGGTATCGGGGGGCAGGGATTCACCCCTCCACTTT	CSARDPGVSGGRDSPLHF